These 19 T cell receptor beta chains came from one sample sequenced in a study of response to subunit inactivated influenza vaccine. Via MiXCR, TCRdb re-called the RT-PCR reads, giving one row per CDR3 protein. The sample includes around 490,000 distinct CDR3 sequences, less than 8% seen only once; the top ten take 10% to 15%. This material consisted of PBMCs from blood, taken approximately 25 months after vaccination. Every receptor here comes from a man in his fifties or sixties who received an inactivated influenza vaccine.

There are many counts of this clonotype. The CDR3 region is CSALTSSRVTGELFF. The CDR3 region has the DNA TGCAGTGCTCTGACTAGCTCTCGGGTGACCGGGGAGCTGTTTTTT. The chain carries TRBV20-1 and TRBJ2-2, with TRBD2 matching 7 bases. CDR3 length equals 15 residues. V shed 5 bases and J 5 bases; nucleotides not matched to a gene: 11. Germline V gene lookup returns CDR1 DFQATT and CDR2 SNEGSKA (reference sequence).

In this sample, this clonotype turned up a few times. This sequence joins TRBV20-1 and TRBJ1-1; D is uncertain. The V end lost 6 bases, the J end lost 1 base, and 15 bases lay between the germline ends. CDR3 length: 14 amino acids. Looked up from germline, CDR1 is DFQATT and CDR2 is SNEGSKA (reference sequence). As DNA, the CDR3 is TGCAGTGCCCCACCCCCGGCGGGGAACACTGAAGCTTTCTTT. Protein product: CSAPPPAGNTEAFF.

The chain carries TRBV10-3 and TRBJ2-4; either TRBD1 or TRBD2 may supply D (6 bases each). Per germline, CDR1 ENHRY and CDR2 SYGVKD. The CDR3 consists of 15 residues. V was pared by 0 bases and J by 6 bases, with 12 bases between. The CDR3 DNA follows: TGTGCCATCAGTGAGTCGGGGGGCTCGGGAAACATTCAGTACTTC. It translates to CAISESGGSGNIQYF.

This chain uses TRBV6-5 with TRBJ1-5; 7 bases agree with TRBD1. Germline CDR1 reads MNHEY; CDR2 reads SVGAGI. The CDR3 runs 14 residues. V shed 2 bases, J shed 8 bases, and the junction held 6 bases outside the gene matches. CDR3 protein: CASSYRQGGEPQHF. CDR3 nucleotide sequence: TGTGCCAGCAGTTACCGACAGGGAGGGGAGCCCCAGCATTTT.

V is TRBV20-1 and J is TRBJ2-7; D may be TRBD2 (5 bases). Trimming cost V 6 bases and J 1 base, with 16 bases left between them. This CDR3 is built from 14 residues. Germline CDR1 reads DFQATT; CDR2 reads SNEGSKA (reference sequence). The CDR3 loop reads CSAHPPGESYEQYF. CDR3 sequence (DNA): TGCAGTGCCCACCCCCCCGGGGAGTCCTACGAGCAGTACTTC.

This clonotype came up a few times. The chain employs TRBV29-1 and TRBJ2-1; a weak D match, TRBD1 (5 bases). The CDR3 has 12 amino acids. V gave up 2 bases and J gave up 10 bases, with 12 bases separating them. The germline V gene has CDR1 SQVTM and CDR2 ANQGSEA. The CDR3 DNA reads TGCAGCGTTGAAAGGGGTAAACGGGAGCAGTTCTTC. Translation: CSVERGKREQFF.

This clonotype was picked up a small number of times. V gene TRBV12-3 or TRBV12-4 combines with J gene TRBJ2-1, with D possibly matching TRBD1 (6 bases). The V and J ends lost 1 base and 1 base respectively, with 17 bases between them. The CDR3 length is 18 residues. CDR3 residues: CASSLVGVLGGSYNEQFF. The CDR3 coding sequence is TGTGCCAGCAGTTTAGTAGGAGTGTTAGGGGGTTCCTACAATGAGCAGTTCTTC.

This clonotype occurred a few times. The chain combines TRBV7-2 with TRBJ2-2; weak D call: TRBD1 (6 bases). Trimming left V 3 bases short and J 0 bases short, with 11 bases between. CDR3 size: 16 residues. Germline V CDR1 and CDR2: SGHTA, FQGNSA. The CDR3 protein is CASSFDGQPNTGELFF. The DNA for the CDR3 is TGTGCCAGCAGCTTCGATGGACAGCCGAACACCGGGGAGCTGTTTTTT.

The CDR3 loop reads CASSTRRETQYF. CDR3 coding DNA: TGTGCCAGCAGTACCCGTCGAGAGACCCAGTACTTC. The rearrangement links TRBV28 to TRBJ2-5; no firm D call. Germline V gene data show CDR1 as MDHEN and CDR2 as SYDVKM. This CDR3 region has 12 residues. V gave up 5 bases and J gave up 4 bases, with 8 bases separating them.

This chain uses TRBV5-6 with TRBJ2-1; no firm D call. The CDR3 has 14 amino acids. Germline CDR1 and CDR2: SGHDT and YYEEEE. Trimming cost V 1 base and J 10 bases, with 15 bases left between them. The CDR3 loop reads CASSLSILAREQFF. The DNA for the CDR3 is TGTGCCAGCAGCTTGTCAATCTTGGCTCGGGAGCAGTTCTTC.

The chain carries TRBV28 and TRBJ2-3; D gene ambiguous. This CDR3 region has 16 residues. Germline-derived CDR1 and CDR2 are MDHEN and SYDVKM. The V gene lost 0 bases and the J gene lost 2 bases, with 12 bases spanning the gap. DNA for the CDR3: TGTGCCAGCAGTTTATGGCGCTCGATCTTCACAGATACGCAGTATTTT. It is translated as CASSLWRSIFTDTQYF.

This clonotype was picked up many times. The CDR3 loop reads CASRSGFSYNEQFF. The CDR3 region has the DNA TGTGCCAGTAGGAGCGGGTTCTCCTACAATGAGCAGTTCTTC. The J gene is TRBJ2-1, the V gene TRBV19; D is possibly TRBD2 (6 bases). V was clipped by 6 bases and J by 0 bases, with 9 bases between them. In germline, CDR1 is LNHDA, CDR2 SQIVND (reference sequence). This CDR3 has 14 residues.

Worth noting for this clonotype: A much larger clonotype is one base distant, so this may be a read error. The chain couples TRBV7-8 to TRBJ2-2; the D is unclear. The CDR3 is made up of 16 amino acids. Germline V CDR1 and CDR2: SGHVS, FQNEAQ. V lost 5 bases, J lost 4 bases, and 17 bases lay in between. The chain's CDR3 is CASSLIVGSGTGELFF. The CDR3 bases are TGTGCCAGCAGCCTCATAGTGGGCTCGGGCACCGGGGAGCTGTTTTTT.

This clonotype was detected a few times. The chain joins TRBV12-3 or TRBV12-4 to TRBJ2-5, with D possibly TRBD1 on 6 matching bases. Trimming pared 4 bases from V and 0 bases from J, leaving 9 bases between. This CDR3 comprises 14 residues. In DNA form, the CDR3 reads TGTGCCAGCAGTTCGACAGGTCACCAAGAGACCCAGTACTTC. Its protein is CASSSTGHQETQYF.

This clonotype was recorded a few times. The chain recombines TRBV5-6 with TRBJ2-4; 12 nucleotides match TRBD2. The CDR3 runs to 19 residues. Looked up from germline, CDR1 is SGHDT and CDR2 is YYEEEE. With V trimmed by 4 bases and J by 0 bases, 11 bases remained unmatched. The CDR3 reads CASSPLATSGGLAKNIQYF. The CDR3 nucleotides read TGTGCCAGCAGCCCCCTGGCGACTAGCGGGGGTCTAGCCAAAAACATTCAGTACTTC.

This clonotype was recorded a few times. The chain joins TRBV29-1 to TRBJ2-5; D is possibly TRBD1 (6 bases). Trimming left V 0 bases short and J 4 bases short, with 9 bases between. The CDR3 loop spans 13 amino acids. The germline V gene encodes CDR1 SQVTM and CDR2 ANQGSEA. CDR3 sequence reads: CSVEDGQLETQYF. CDR3 bases: TGCAGCGTTGAAGATGGACAGTTAGAGACCCAGTACTTC.

There are a few counts of this clonotype. The chain combines TRBV7-9 with TRBJ2-7, with D unclear. Per germline, CDR1 SEHNR and CDR2 FQNEAQ (reference sequence). This CDR3 spans 14 amino acids. Trimming cost V 4 bases and J 1 base, with 11 bases left between them. DNA of the CDR3: TGTGCCAGCAGCTCCTTGGGCCTTTCCTACGAGCAGTACTTC. It specifies CASSSLGLSYEQYF.

This clonotype has a count of ten or more. V gene TRBV12-3 or TRBV12-4 combines with J gene TRBJ2-1, with D possibly matching TRBD1 (5 bases). Trimming cost V 1 base and J 12 bases, with 13 bases left between them. CDR3 length equals 13 residues. The CDR3 reads CASSLGPTGGQFF. CDR3 DNA sequence: TGTGCCAGCAGTTTAGGGCCTACAGGTGGGCAGTTCTTC.

V and J are TRBV11-3 and TRBJ2-3; D is ambiguous. Looked up from germline, CDR1 is SGHNT and CDR2 is YENEEA. Trimming took off 5 bases at V and 2 bases at J, with 11 bases between the two ends. The CDR3 is 14 residues long. CDR3 protein: CASSLRTHTDTQYF. CDR3 bases: TGTGCCAGCAGCCTAAGGACCCACACAGATACGCAGTATTTT.